The sequence of this T cell receptor (beta chain) was determined in a study of blood T cell repertoires in COVID-19. As for the study in general: Spain, Italy and the United States supplied samples that represented acute and convalescent COVID-19. Nucleic acid was either cDNA or gDNA, and it came from T cells, B-cell-depleted T cells, or PBMCs.

Original processing methods: Counts of nucleated cells, estimated from reference gene primer amplification, were obtained. TCRdb keeps only in-frame clones here, not all; method: immunoSEQ multiplex PCR. V and J calls plus clone size are reproduced from that table; the DNA served to infer D and trimming. The sample yields approximately 89,000 clones, 90% to 95% seen once. The sequenced sample was peripheral blood. This TCR was recovered from a human donor with active COVID-19. The donor label of this sample is uncertain.

The CDR3 region has the DNA TGTGCCAGCAGCCATAGGCAGGCGCTACACTATGGCTACACCTTC. Protein: CASSHRQALHYGYTF. The chain has TRBV3-1 (or the pseudogene TRBV3-2) and TRBJ1-2; D gene uncertain. The CDR3 sequence is 15 residues long. Germline CDR1 and CDR2: LGHDT and YNNKEL (reference sequence). The V gene lost 3 bases and the J gene lost 3 bases, with 14 bases spanning the gap.